This record covers a single T cell receptor beta chain. Antigen specificity is unknown. V trimming: 7 bases; J trimming: 2 bases; junction bases outside the gene matches: 9. The germline gives CDR1 MNHEY, CDR2 SMNVEV (reference sequence). The CDR3 contains 16 residues. The data were taken from a study of a mutant IDH1 vaccine in newly diagnosed glioma. Study-wide context: Treated patients were roughly 60% male, roughly 40% female, mean age 40.4 years. Patients' prior therapy spanned radiotherapy, temozolomide, or both; most underwent both.

Sequenced by immunoSEQ multiplex PCR; TCRdb stores in-frame clones only, minus some. Seen here are tens of thousands of clones, over 70% observed once, and the top ten hold about 4.5%. Time point meaning: baseline, week 1 (first vaccination visit). Treatment specified: pre-vaccination baseline after standard-of-care therapy. Study findings and constraints: Researchers report vaccine-induced immune responses in 93.3% of patients.

This chain joins TRBV27 and TRBJ2-3; 10 bases are a match to TRBD1. This sequence was found in a woman between 18 and 29 years old with glioma. Some clones in this sample may be carry-over from other donors' samples. This material consisted of peripheral blood mononuclear cells (PBMCs), taken from a glioma patient treated with radiotherapy, temozolomide or both. CDR3 DNA: TGTGCCAGCACCCCACTTGGGACAGGGGACACAGATACGCAGTATTTT. This gives the protein CASTPLGTGDTDTQYF.